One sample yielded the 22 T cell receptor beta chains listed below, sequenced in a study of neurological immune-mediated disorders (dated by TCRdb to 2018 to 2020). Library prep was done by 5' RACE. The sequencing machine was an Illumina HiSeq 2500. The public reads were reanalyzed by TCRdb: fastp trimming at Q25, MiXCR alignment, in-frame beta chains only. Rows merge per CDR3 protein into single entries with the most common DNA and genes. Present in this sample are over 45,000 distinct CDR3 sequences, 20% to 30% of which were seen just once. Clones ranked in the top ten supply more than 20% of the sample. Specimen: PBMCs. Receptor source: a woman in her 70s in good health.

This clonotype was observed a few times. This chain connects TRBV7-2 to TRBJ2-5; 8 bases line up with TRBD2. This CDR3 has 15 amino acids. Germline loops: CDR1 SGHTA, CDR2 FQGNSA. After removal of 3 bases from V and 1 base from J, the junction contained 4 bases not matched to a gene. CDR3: CASSLEAGAQETQYF. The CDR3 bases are TGTGCCAGCAGCTTGGAAGCGGGGGCCCAAGAGACCCAGTACTTC. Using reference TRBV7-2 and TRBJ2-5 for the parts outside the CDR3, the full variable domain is GAGVSQSPSNKVTEKGKDVELRCDPISGHTALYWYRQSLGQGLEFLIYFQGNSAPDKSGLPSDRFSAERTGGSVSTLTIQRTQQEDSAVYLCASSLEAGAQETQYFGPGTRLLVL.

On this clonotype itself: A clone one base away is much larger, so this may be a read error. The CDR3 protein is CASSLQLERELFF. In DNA form, the CDR3 reads TGCGCCAGCAGCTTGCAGCTGGAGAGGGAGCTGTTTTTT. This chain connects TRBV5-1 to TRBJ2-2, with D unresolved. Germline CDR1 SGHRS, CDR2 YFSETQ. This CDR3 is 13 amino acids long. Trimming pared 1 base from V and 9 bases from J, leaving 10 bases between.

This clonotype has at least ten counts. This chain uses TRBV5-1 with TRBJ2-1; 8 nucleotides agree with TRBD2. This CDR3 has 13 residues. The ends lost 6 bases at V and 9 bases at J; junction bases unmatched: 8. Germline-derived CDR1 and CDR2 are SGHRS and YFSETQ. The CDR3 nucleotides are TGCGCCAGCAAAGCGGGAGATGAGGGTGAGCAGTTCTTC. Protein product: CASKAGDEGEQFF.

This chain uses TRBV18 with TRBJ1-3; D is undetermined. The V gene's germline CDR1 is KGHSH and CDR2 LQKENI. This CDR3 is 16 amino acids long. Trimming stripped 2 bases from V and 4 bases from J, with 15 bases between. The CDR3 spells CASSPNPPGAGNTIYF. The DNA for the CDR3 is TGTGCCAGCTCACCAAACCCGCCAGGCGCGGGAAACACCATATATTTT. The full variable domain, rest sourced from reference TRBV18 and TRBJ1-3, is NAGVMQNPRHLVRRRGQEARLRCSPMKGHSHVYWYRQLPEEGLKFMVYLQKENIIDESGMPKERFSAEFPKEGPSILRIQQVVRGDSAAYFCASSPNPPGAGNTIYFGEGSWLTVV.

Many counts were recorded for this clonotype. For the CDR3, the DNA is TGCAGCGCCAAAGGGACTAGCGTTTACAATGAGCAGTTCTTC. Its protein product is CSAKGTSVYNEQFF. The rearrangement links TRBV29-1 to TRBJ2-1, with TRBD2 identical over 10 bases. The CDR3 loop spans 14 amino acids. V lost 7 bases to trimming and J lost 4 bases; unmatched junction nucleotides: 7. In germline, CDR1 is SQVTM, CDR2 ANQGSEA.

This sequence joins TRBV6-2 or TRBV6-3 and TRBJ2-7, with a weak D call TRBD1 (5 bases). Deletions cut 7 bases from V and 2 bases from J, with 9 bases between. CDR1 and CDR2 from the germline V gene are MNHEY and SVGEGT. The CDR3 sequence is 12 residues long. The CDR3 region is CASMTDTYEQYF. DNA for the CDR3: TGTGCCAGCATGACAGATACCTACGAGCAGTACTTC.

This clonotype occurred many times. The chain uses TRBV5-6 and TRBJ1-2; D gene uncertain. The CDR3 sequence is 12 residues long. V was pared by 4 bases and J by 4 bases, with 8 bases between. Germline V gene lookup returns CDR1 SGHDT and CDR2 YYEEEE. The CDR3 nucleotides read TGTGCCAGCAGCCTCGGGGTCTATGGCTACACCTTC. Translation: CASSLGVYGYTF.

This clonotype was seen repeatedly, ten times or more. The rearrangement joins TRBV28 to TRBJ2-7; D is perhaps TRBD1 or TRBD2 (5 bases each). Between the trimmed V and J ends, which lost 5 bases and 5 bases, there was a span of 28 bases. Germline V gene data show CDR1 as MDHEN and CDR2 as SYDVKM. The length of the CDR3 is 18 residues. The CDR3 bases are TGTGCCAGCAGTACCCGATACGAGGGGAGAGTTATGGAGAACGAGCAGTACTTC. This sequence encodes CASSTRYEGRVMENEQYF.

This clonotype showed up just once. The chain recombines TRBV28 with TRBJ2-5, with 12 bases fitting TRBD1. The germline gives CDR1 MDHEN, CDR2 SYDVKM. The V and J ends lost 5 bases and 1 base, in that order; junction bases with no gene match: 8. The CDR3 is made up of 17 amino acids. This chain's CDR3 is CASSPPPGQGAQETQYF. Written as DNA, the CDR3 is TGTGCCAGCAGTCCACCTCCGGGACAGGGGGCCCAAGAGACCCAGTACTTC.

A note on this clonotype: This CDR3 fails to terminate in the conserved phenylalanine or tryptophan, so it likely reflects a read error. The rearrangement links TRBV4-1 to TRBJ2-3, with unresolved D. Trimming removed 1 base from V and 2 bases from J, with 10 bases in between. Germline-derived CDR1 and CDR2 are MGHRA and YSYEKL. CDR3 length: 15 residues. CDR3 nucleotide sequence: TGCGCCAGCAGCCAAGGGGTCGTTTTCACAGATACGCAGTATCTT. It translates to CASSQGVVFTDTQYL.

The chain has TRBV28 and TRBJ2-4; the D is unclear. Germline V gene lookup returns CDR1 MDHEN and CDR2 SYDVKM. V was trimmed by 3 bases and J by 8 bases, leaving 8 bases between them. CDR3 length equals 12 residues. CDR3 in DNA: TGTGCCAGCAGTTTCCCACTTGACATTCAGTACTTC. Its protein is CASSFPLDIQYF.

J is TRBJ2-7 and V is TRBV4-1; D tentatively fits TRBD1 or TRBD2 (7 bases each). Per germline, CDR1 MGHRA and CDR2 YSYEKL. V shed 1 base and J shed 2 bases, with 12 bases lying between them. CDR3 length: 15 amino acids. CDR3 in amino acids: CASSQGQGGTYEQYF. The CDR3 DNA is TGCGCCAGCAGCCAAGGCCAGGGGGGGACCTACGAGCAGTACTTC.

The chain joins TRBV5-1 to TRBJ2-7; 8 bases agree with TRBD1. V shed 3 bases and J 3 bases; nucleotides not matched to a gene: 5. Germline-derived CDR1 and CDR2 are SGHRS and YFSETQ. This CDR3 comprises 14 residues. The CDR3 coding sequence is TGCGCCAGCAGCTCCGAGACAGGGGTCTACGAGCAGTACTTC. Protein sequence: CASSSETGVYEQYF.

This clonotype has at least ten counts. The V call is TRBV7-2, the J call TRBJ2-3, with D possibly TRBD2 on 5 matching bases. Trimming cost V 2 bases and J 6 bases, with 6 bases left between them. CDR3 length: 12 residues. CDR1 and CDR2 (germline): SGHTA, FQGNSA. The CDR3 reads CASSLSGDTQYF. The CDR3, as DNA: TGTGCCAGCAGCTTATCGGGGGATACGCAGTATTTT. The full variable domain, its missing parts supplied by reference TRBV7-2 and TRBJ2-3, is GAGVSQSPSNKVTEKGKDVELRCDPISGHTALYWYRQSLGQGLEFLIYFQGNSAPDKSGLPSDRFSAERTGGSVSTLTIQRTQQEDSAVYLCASSLSGDTQYFGPGTRLTVL.

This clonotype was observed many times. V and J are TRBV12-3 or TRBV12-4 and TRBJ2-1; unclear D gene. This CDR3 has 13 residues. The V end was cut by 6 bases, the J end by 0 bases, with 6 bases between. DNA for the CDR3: TGTGCCAGCAGCCCGGACTCCTACAATGAGCAGTTCTTC. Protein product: CASSPDSYNEQFF.

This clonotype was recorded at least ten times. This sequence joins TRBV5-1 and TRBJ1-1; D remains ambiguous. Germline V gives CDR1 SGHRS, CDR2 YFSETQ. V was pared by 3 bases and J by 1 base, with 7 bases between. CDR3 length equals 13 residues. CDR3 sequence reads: CASSSHGNTEAFF. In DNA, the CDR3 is TGCGCCAGCAGCTCTCACGGGAACACTGAAGCTTTCTTT.

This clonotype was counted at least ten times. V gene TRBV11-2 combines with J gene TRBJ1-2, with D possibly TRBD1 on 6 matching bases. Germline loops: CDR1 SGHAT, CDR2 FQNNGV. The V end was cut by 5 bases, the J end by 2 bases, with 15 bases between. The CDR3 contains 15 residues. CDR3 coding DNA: TGTGCCAGCAGCCTCCGAGGGGGTTGGAACTATGGCTACACCTTC. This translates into CASSLRGGWNYGYTF. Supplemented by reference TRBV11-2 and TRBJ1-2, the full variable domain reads EAGVAQSPRYKIIEKRQSVAFWCNPISGHATLYWYQQILGQGPKLLIQFQNNGVVDDSQLPKDRFSAERLKGVDSTLKIQPAKLEDSAVYLCASSLRGGWNYGYTFGSGTRLTVV.

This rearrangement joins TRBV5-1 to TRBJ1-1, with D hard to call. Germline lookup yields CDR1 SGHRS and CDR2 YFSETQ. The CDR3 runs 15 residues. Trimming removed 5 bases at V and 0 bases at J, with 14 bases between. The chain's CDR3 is CASSRSLNMNTEAFF. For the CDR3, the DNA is TGCGCCAGCAGTAGGAGTCTTAACATGAACACTGAAGCTTTCTTT.

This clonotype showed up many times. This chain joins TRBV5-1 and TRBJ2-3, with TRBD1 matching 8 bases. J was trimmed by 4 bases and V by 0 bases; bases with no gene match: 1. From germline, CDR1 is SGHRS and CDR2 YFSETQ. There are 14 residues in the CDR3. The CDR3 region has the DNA TGCGCCAGCAGCTTGGGACAGGGGCCAGATACGCAGTATTTT. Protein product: CASSLGQGPDTQYF.

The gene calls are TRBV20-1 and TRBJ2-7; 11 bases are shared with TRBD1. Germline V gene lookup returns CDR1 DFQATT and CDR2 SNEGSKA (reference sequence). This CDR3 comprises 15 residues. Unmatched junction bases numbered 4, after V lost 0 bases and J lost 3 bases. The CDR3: CSARDSGTGGYEQYF. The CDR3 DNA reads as TGCAGTGCTAGAGATAGTGGGACAGGGGGCTACGAGCAGTACTTC.

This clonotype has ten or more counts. The DNA for the CDR3 is TGTGCCAGCTCCCGCCTGCGATCAATGGATTCACCCCTCCACTTT. This sequence encodes CASSRLRSMDSPLHF. V is TRBV27 and J is TRBJ1-6; no reliable D call. Trimming removed 8 bases from V and 8 bases from J, with 19 bases in between. The CDR3 is 15 residues long. Germline lookup yields CDR1 MNHEY and CDR2 SMNVEV (reference sequence).

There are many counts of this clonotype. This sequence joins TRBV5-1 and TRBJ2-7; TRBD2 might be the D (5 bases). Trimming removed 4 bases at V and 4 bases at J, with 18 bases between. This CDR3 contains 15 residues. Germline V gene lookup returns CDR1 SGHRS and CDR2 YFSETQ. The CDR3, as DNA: TGCGCCAGCAGCACGTTCGGAGGTAGAGAATACGAGCAGTACTTC. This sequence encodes CASSTFGGREYEQYF. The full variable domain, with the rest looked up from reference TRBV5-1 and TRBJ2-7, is KAGVTQTPRYLIKTRGQQVTLSCSPISGHRSVSWYQQTPGQGLQFLFEYFSETQRNKGNFPGRFSGRQFSNSRSEMNVSTLELGDSALYLCASSTFGGREYEQYFGPGTRLTVT.